This T cell receptor (beta chain) was captured in a study of shared clonotypes between healthy human individuals (dated by TCRdb to between 2020 and 2021). Regarding the study in general: The cohort comprised a couple of women and a few men aged 18 to 49 years. Per donor, three plates each were used for CD4 naive and CD4 memory, two for CD8 naive, and one for CD8 memory. Per donor, leukapheresis produced somewhere between about 0.9 and 10 billion PBMCs. To increase sequencing depth and limit assay-specific biases, different laboratories used diverse techniques to prepare libraries and sequence TCR repertoires. To estimate repertoire size and how much clonotype sharing occurs between individuals, the study deeply sequenced the blood TCR repertoires of several healthy adults.

TCR CDR3 regions were amplified from genomic DNA by multiplex PCR using the deep immunoSEQ assay. Genomic DNA extracted from each cell subset was distributed evenly over all wells of several immunoSEQ 96-well plates, and each plate served as one replicate. For sorted subsets, around 200 ng genomic DNA, equal to tens of thousands of T cell genomes, was loaded into each replicate PCR. Purified libraries were quantified with a Qubit 3.0 fluorometer, sized on a Bioanalyzer 2100, and re-quantified with the KAPA Library Quantification kit. A separate single-read 150-cycle Illumina NextSeq 550 flow cell was used to sequence each immunoSEQ 96-well plate. In the paper's pipeline: Because only junctional sequences without quality scores were contained in the immunoSEQ output, filtering matching that applied to full-length reads could not be performed. Sequences were annotated with PyIR, a Python wrapper for IgBLAST v1.9, and V/J genes and CDR3 were assigned using IMGT germline references. Reads with weak V/J assignments (E-value above 1e-6), missing CDR3, stop codons, out-of-frame junctions, or ambiguous translated residues were removed. V3J clonotypes were defined as sequences sharing the same inferred V gene, J gene, and CDR3 amino acid sequence. Percentage overlap between repertoires was computed as shared unique clonotypes divided by the size of the smaller repertoire. RTK rarefaction, the Chao1 estimator, and Recon v2.1 estimates of unobserved clonotypes were used to assess repertoire richness. OLGA was used to compute generation probabilities for all TCRbeta clonotypes that the gDNA method yielded from four donors. Here the immuneACCESS table is served through TCRdb, limited to in-frame sequences with V and J called. Missing clones are a known gap in these copies; in checked studies unresolved V genes cover under half, and the rest lacks a known reason. V and J calls and clone size are copied from that table; D and trimming were computed from the DNA. For this sample there are under 1 million clones; 95% to 97% appear just once. The ten largest make up roughly 0.23% of the sample.

In regard to this clone: Its antigen is unknown. Nothing much larger sits one base from this clone, and base qualities are not available.

Taken from the germline V gene, the CDR1 and CDR2 loops are WSHSY and SAAADI. V drops 3 bases and J drops 10 bases, leaving 15 bases in between. From its cysteine to its phenylalanine, the CDR3 spans 13 amino acids. Here the CDR3 DNA is all that survives: 39 bases in frame from base 1. What the study reported, not specific to this receptor: The genetic and exposure-history diversity represented was limited by the small number of donors. Compared with non-shared clonotypes, clonotypes shared by all four sorted-subset donors had higher generation probabilities. Rarefaction of sorted-subset datasets indicated incomplete sequencing despite the large sequencing depth. Larger estimated clonotype richness was generally found for naive subsets than for memory subsets. Pairwise subsampling led to the expectation that sequencing depth would affect the degree of clonotype sharing among donors. Sharing across four donors was observed for approximately 5% of naive CD4, over 3% of naive CD8, 2% to 2.5% of memory CD4, and about 0.4% of memory CD8 clonotypes. Sampling was limited to blood, and TCR repertoires in tissue likely differ from TCR repertoires in blood.

CD8 naive samples were CD45RO-negative cells positively selected for CCR7, giving a CD45RA+CCR7+ population that excluded TemRA cells. Healthy HIV-negative adults with no recently reported acute infections or vaccinations were included as donors. Every donor was a Caucasian adult living in Nashville, Tennessee, USA. Blood was collected by leukapheresis, and PBMCs were isolated by Ficoll-Histopaque density gradient centrifugation and then cryopreserved in liquid nitrogen vapor phase. Purity and quantity of every magnetically sorted T cell population were checked by analytical flow cytometry. From each sorted fraction, genomic DNA was isolated and quantified by UV absorbance on a Nanodrop 2000c.

The receptor's source is a man aged 25-45 years in good health. The sequence is built from TRBV10-2 and TRBJ1-2; perhaps TRBD1 is the D gene, with 6 bases matching. Sequencing used naive CD8+ T cells sorted from blood. The cell subset or site label for this specimen denotes: CD45RA+CCR7+. The CDR3 protein sequence reads: CASSETGSTLYTF. The DNA reads as follows: TGCGCCAGCAGTGAAACAGGGTCTACTCTCTACACCTTC.